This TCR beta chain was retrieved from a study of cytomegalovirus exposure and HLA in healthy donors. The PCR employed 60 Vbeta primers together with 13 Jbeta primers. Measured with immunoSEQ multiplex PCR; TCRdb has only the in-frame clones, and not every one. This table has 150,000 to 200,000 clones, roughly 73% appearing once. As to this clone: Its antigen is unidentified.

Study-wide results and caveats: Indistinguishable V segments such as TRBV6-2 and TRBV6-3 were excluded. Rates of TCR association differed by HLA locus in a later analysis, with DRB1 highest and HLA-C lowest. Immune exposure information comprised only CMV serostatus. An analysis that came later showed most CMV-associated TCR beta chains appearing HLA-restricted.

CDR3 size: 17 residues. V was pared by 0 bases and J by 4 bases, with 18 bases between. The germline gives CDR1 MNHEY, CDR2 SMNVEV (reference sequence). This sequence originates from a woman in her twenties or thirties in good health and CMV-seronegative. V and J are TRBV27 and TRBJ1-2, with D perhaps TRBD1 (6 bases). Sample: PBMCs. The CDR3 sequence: CASSLSDFPGHIYGYTF. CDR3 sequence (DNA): TGTGCCAGCAGTTTATCCGATTTTCCGGGACACATCTATGGCTACACCTTC.